This T cell receptor beta chain was captured in a study of beta chain features in type 1 diabetes. Study-wide results and caveats: Shorter TCRB CDR3s, moderately but significantly so, were found in Type 1 diabetes patients in all four CD4+ subsets.

The whole isolated RNA underwent reverse transcription, so sequencing captured expressed TCRB transcripts. Sequencing was performed with immunoSEQ multiplex PCR; in TCRdb, only in-frame clones are kept and a portion is missing. Of about 400,000 clones in the sample, around 12% were seen once. It was via CD45RO/CCR7/CD25/CD127/CD95/CD27 that CD4+ naive, central memory, regulatory and stem cell-like memory cells were sorted. All of the sorted populations showed purity greater than 95%. For this clone: Its antigen is unidentified.

The CDR3 runs 14 residues. The germline V gene has CDR1 LGHNA and CDR2 YSLEER. Between the trimmed V and J ends, which lost 0 bases and 5 bases, there was a span of 10 bases. The clonotype originates from a man aged 18-30 years in good health. The sample comprised naive CD4+ T cells from blood. V and J are TRBV4-3 and TRBJ1-2; D unresolved. CDR3 DNA: TGCGCCAGCAGCCAAGAAATCACGAGATATGGCTACACCTTC. Amino acids: CASSQEITRYGYTF.